These 11 T cell receptor beta chains originate from one sample sequenced in a study of T cell changes during pregnancy in multiple sclerosis. Clones were sequenced by immunoSEQ multiplex PCR, and TCRdb holds only the in-frame ones, with some missing. The data show about 70,000 clones, with roughly 94% seen just once and more than 0.45% held by the top ten. The sample consisted of peripheral blood, taken in the third trimester of pregnancy. These receptors originate from a female donor with multiple sclerosis, enrolled in a pregnancy study.

The rearrangement uses TRBV15 and TRBJ1-5, with D hard to call. The V end lost 0 bases, the J end lost 2 bases, and 14 bases lay between the germline ends. This CDR3 region has 17 residues. CDR1 and CDR2 (germline): LNHNV, YYDKDF (reference sequence). In DNA form, the CDR3 reads TGTGCCACCAGCAGAGATTGGTTAAGTTCGGGCAATCAGCCCCAGCATTTT. It encodes CATSRDWLSSGNQPQHF.

This sequence joins TRBV6-6 and TRBJ1-6; the match to TRBD1 covers 9 bases. Germline V gives CDR1 MNHNY, CDR2 SVGAGI (reference sequence). With V trimmed by 7 bases and J by 10 bases, 14 bases remained unmatched. The CDR3 covers 16 residues. The CDR3 sequence: CASTLLQGARASPLHF. As DNA, the CDR3 is TGTGCCAGCACCTTACTACAGGGGGCGCGGGCCTCACCCCTCCACTTT.

This chain links TRBV5-1 with TRBJ1-1, with TRBD1 as a possible D gene (6 bases). The CDR3 sequence is 18 residues long. The ends were cut back, 4 bases at V and 1 base at J, with 23 bases in the middle. The germline V gene has CDR1 SGHRS and CDR2 YFSETQ. The CDR3 sequence is CASSPSILQGPTNTEAFF. The CDR3 DNA follows: TGCGCCAGCAGCCCCTCGATCTTACAGGGACCAACGAACACTGAAGCTTTCTTT.

This rearrangement joins TRBV5-6 to TRBJ1-6; possible D gene TRBD1, 5 bases. V gave up 4 bases and J gave up 7 bases, with 15 bases separating them. CDR1 and CDR2 (germline): SGHDT, YYEEEE. This CDR3 has 15 amino acids. CDR3 protein: CASSRRGTGNSPLHF. CDR3 nucleotide sequence: TGTGCCAGCAGCCGTCGGGGGACGGGGAATTCACCCCTCCACTTT.

This clone came up once. CDR3 DNA sequence: TGTGCCAGCAGCGCGGGACAGGGCGCGAATTCACCCCTCCACTTT. Translation: CASSAGQGANSPLHF. The rearrangement links TRBV5-5 to TRBJ1-6; 9 bases line up with TRBD1. Germline V CDR1 and CDR2: SGHKS, YYEKEE (reference sequence). CDR3 length: 15 residues. V lost 4 bases to trimming and J lost 7 bases; unmatched junction nucleotides: 6.

On this clone itself: A junction boundary mismatches the germline segment, possibly from a read error. This chain connects TRBV7-7 to TRBJ2-1, with a weak D call TRBD2 (5 bases). Germline CDR1 reads SSHAT; CDR2 reads FNYEAQ (reference sequence). The CDR3 is 14 amino acids. The CDR3 loop reads CASSLAPGSNEQFF. CDR3 coding DNA: TGTGCTAGCAGCTTAGCTCCGGGATCCAATGAGCAGTTCTTC.

V and J are TRBV18 and TRBJ1-1, with D uncertain. CDR1 is KGHSH and CDR2 is LQKENI in the germline V gene. The CDR3 totals 15 residues. V lost 1 base, J lost 1 base, and 10 bases lay in between. CDR3 DNA: TGTGCCAGCTCACCACGACAAGGCAGGAACACTGAAGCTTTCTTT. Amino acids: CASSPRQGRNTEAFF.

The V gene is TRBV7-2, the J gene TRBJ1-6, with a tentative D call TRBD1 (6 bases). This CDR3 spans 19 amino acids. Looked up from germline, CDR1 is SGHTA and CDR2 is FQGNSA. The germline V and J ends were trimmed by 1 base and 1 base, with 17 bases remaining between them. The DNA of the CDR3 is TGTGCCAGCAGCTTAGAGACAGGAGCAGGGTGGTCCTATAATTCACCCCTCCACTTT. This translates into CASSLETGAGWSYNSPLHF.

The V call is TRBV25-1, the J call TRBJ1-1; perhaps TRBD1 as D (5 bases). Germline CDR1 reads MGHDK; CDR2 reads SYGVNS. The CDR3 loop spans 11 amino acids. V was cut by 3 bases and J by 10 bases, with 9 bases left in between. CDR3 bases: TGTGCCAGCAGTGAGGGGGGTCGAGCTTTCTTT. Translating gives CASSEGGRAFF.

V is TRBV4-2 and J is TRBJ2-1; possibly TRBD2 for D (6 bases). The V end lost 4 bases, the J end lost 4 bases, and 20 bases lay between the germline ends. The germline V gene encodes CDR1 LGHNA and CDR2 YNFKEQ. CDR3 length equals 17 residues. In DNA, the CDR3 is TGTGCCAGCAGCCCGGACCTCAGGCAGGGAGGATACAATGAGCAGTTCTTC. Its protein product is CASSPDLRQGGYNEQFF.

The genes are TRBV7-2 and TRBJ2-5, with 10 nucleotides matching TRBD2. Germline loops: CDR1 SGHTA, CDR2 FQGNSA. Trimming took 2 bases from V and 5 from J; bases not matched to a gene: 5. This CDR3 region has 15 residues. The CDR3 DNA reads TGTGCCAGCAGCTTAAGCGGGGGGGCCTATGAGACCCAGTACTTC. Its protein is CASSLSGGAYETQYF. Full variable domain (outside the CDR3, taken from reference TRBV7-2 and TRBJ2-5): GAGVSQSPSNKVTEKGKDVELRCDPISGHTALYWYRQSLGQGLEFLIYFQGNSAPDKSGLPSDRFSAERTGGSVSTLTIQRTQQEDSAVYLCASSLSGGAYETQYFGPGTRLLVL.